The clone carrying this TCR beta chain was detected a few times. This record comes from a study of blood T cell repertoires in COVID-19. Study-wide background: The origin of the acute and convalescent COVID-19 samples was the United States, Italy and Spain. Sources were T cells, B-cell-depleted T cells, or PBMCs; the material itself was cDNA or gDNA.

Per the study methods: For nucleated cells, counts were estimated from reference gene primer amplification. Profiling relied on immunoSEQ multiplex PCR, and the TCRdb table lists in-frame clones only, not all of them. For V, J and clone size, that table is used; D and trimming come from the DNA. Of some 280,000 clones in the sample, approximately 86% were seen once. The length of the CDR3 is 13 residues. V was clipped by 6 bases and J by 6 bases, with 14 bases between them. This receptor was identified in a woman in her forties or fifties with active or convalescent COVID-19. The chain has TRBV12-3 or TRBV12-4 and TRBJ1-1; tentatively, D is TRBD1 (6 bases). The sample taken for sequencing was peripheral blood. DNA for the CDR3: TGTGCCAGCAGCGGGAAGAGGGGGTCTGAAGCTTTCTTT. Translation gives CASSGKRGSEAFF.